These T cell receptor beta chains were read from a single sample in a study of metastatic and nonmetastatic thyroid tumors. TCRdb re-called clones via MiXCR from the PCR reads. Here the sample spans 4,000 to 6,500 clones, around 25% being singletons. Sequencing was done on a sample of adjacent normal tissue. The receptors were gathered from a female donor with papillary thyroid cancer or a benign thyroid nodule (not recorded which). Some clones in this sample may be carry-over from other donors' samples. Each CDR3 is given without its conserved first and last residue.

ASSYGEGNTIY TRBV6-5
AGLLNRGHSGANVLT TRBV30
ASSDGTFYNEQF TRBV2
ASSLTGGLSSYEQY TRBV7-3
ASSTNNQPQH TRBV12-3/TRBV12-4
SAPWGESDYGYT TRBV20-1
ASSRTLANTEAF TRBV6-1
ASSRQGVITGELF TRBV11-3
ASSLGTGSVTAGNTIY TRBV5-4
ASSKSGQVGQPQH TRBV7-8
ASSLRADSREETQY TRBV6-1
AWSTGLSHTEAF TRBV30
ASSLAGGPQH TRBV5-6
SAVTPTSGTKETQY TRBV20-1
ASSIATGYEQY TRBV19
ASNGRDRPFQYNEQF TRBV6-2/TRBV6-3
ASSYGSEGYEQY TRBV28
SARDLGEGEAF TRBV20-1
ASKGTESNQPQH TRBV6-1
ASSSALAGGSYNEQF TRBV5-1
ASSSIQREYEQY TRBV6-2/TRBV6-3
ASSDVPGRREAF TRBV6-1
SAPGTSVGQETQY TRBV20-1
ASSSGGPYSNQPQH TRBV12-3/TRBV12-4
ASSRDRNYGYT TRBV5-1
SARDQGEDTEAF TRBV20-1
VTQTTQDTGELF TRBV6-1
ASTPIADSYEQY TRBV11-2
ASSQQGGQYNEQF TRBV18
ASSLGASMGEQY TRBV7-6
ASKSKNFDREQY TRBV6-2/TRBV6-3